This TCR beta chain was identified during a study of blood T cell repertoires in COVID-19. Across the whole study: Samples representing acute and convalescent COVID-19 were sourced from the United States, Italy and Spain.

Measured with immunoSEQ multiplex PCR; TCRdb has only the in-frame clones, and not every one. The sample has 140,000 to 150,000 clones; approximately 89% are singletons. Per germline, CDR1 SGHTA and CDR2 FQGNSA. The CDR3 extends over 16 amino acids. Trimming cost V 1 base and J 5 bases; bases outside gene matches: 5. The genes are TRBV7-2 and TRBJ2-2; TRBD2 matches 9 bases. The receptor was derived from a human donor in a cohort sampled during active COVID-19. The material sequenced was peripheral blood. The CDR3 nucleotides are TGTGCCAGCAGCTTAGGAGCGGGGGGTTGGACCGGGGAGCTGTTTTTT. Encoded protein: CASSLGAGGWTGELFF.